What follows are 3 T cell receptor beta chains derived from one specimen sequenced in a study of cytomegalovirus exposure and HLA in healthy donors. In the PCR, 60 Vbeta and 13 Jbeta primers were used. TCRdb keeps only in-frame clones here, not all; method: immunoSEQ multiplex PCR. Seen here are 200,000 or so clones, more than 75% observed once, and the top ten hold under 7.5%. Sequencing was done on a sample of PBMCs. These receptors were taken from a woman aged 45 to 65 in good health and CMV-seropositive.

In nucleotides, the CDR3 is TGTGCCAGCAGCTTGTTTCTAGCCTACGAGCAGTACTTC. Encoded protein: CASSLFLAYEQYF. The J gene is TRBJ2-7, the V gene TRBV5-6; D remains ambiguous. This CDR3 contains 13 residues. Germline CDR1 SGHDT, CDR2 YYEEEE. The germline V and J ends were trimmed by 1 base and 2 bases, with 7 bases remaining between them.

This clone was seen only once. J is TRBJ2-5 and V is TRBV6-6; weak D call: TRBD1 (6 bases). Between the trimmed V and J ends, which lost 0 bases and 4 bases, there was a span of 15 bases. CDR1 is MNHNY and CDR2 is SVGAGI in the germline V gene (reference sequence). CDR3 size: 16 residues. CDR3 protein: CASSYSGGTSLETQYF. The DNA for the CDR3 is TGTGCCAGCAGTTACTCCGGTGGGACAAGCCTAGAGACCCAGTACTTC.

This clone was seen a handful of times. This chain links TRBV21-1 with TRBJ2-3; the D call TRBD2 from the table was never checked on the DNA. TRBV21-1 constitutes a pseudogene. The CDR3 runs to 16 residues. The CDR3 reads CASSKRSSGSTDTQYF. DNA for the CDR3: TGTGCCAGCAGCAAGAGATCTAGCGGGAGCACAGATACGCAGTATTTT.